This T cell receptor beta chain was sequenced during a study of human T cells and chemical hapten exposure. Study at large: Sensitization employed 2% DPC on about 2 cm by about 2 cm of upper inner arm skin. Study-level findings and limits: Significantly more large CDR3 similarity clusters were formed by expanded TCRs than by controls. There was a positive correlation between PT1 expanded TCR counts and patch test score.

Germline loops: CDR1 MRHNA, CDR2 SNTAGT. The length of the CDR3 is 13 residues. V lost 5 bases and J 5 bases, leaving 10 bases between the germline ends. Time point reported: patch test 3, about 24 weeks after DPC sensitization. Documented treatment: therapeutic diphenylcyclopropenone sensitization with weekly scalp DPC. TCRdb called the RACE reads again in MiXCR, with one record for every CDR3 protein. The sample lists fewer than 100,000 distinct CDR3 sequences, about a tenth seen once, with 1% to 1.2% in the top ten. This clonotype was detected many times. Its antigen is unidentified. Sample: whole blood, taken in connection with sensitization to the hapten diphenylcyclopropenone (DPC). The chain couples TRBV6-4 to TRBJ2-1; no reliable D call. The receptor was derived from a woman aged 25 to 45 with alopecia areata. Some clones in this sample may be carry-over from other donors' samples. The CDR3 is CASSTTGNNEQFF. The CDR3 DNA reads as TGTGCCAGCAGTACGACTGGGAACAATGAGCAGTTCTTC.